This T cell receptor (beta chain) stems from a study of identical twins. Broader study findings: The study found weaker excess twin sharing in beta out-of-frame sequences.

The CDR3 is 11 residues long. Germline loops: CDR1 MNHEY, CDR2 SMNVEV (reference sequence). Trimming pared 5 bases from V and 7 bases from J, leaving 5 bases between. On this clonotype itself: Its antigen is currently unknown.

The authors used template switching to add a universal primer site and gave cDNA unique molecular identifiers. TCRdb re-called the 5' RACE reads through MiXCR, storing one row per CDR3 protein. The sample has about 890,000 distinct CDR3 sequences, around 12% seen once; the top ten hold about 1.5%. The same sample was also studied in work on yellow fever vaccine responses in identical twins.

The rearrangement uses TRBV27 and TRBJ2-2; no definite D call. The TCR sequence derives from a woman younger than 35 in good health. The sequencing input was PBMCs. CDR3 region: CASSDHGELFF. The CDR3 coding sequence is TGTGCCAGCAGTGACCACGGGGAGCTGTTTTTT.